This T cell receptor beta chain comes out of a study of T-cell reconstitution after alpha-beta-depleted transplantation in children. General observations from the study: Several hundred graft clones that had expanded were reportedly the source of alpha-beta T cells about two months after transplant. Counts and diversity of T cells one year after transplant came mostly from newly produced T cells.

Preparation of the TCRbeta library was carried out with unique molecular identifiers. One entry per CDR3 protein results from TCRdb running MiXCR on the PCR reads. The table shows around 270,000 distinct CDR3 sequences, with around 7.3% occurring only once. Regarding this clonotype: Its antigen is currently unknown.

This sequence was found in a female patient aged 2-10 years who had a stem cell transplant for Fanconi anemia, so the T cells may come from the graft donor. This sample comprised peripheral blood, obtained 360 days after TCRalphabeta/CD19-depleted stem cell transplant.

The CDR3 DNA reads as TGTGCCAGCAGTAACCCTAGCGGGGGCAATGAGCAGTTCTTC. It encodes CASSNPSGGNEQFF. The chain is built from TRBV6-5 and TRBJ2-1; 10 nucleotides align to TRBD2. The CDR3 totals 14 residues. Germline assignment: CDR1 MNHEY and CDR2 SVGAGI. J lost 6 bases, V lost 5 bases, and 4 bases had no gene match.